This T cell receptor beta chain was identified in a study of blood T cell repertoires in COVID-19. Patients at the Seattle site were enrolled during active infection and followed longitudinally. This CDR3 contains 16 residues. Source study methods: Counts of nucleated cells, estimated from reference gene primer amplification, were obtained. Measured with immunoSEQ multiplex PCR; TCRdb has only the in-frame clones, and not every one. Clonal size and the V and J genes are those of that table, whereas D and trimming came from the DNA. The data hold about 160,000 clones, with approximately 80% observed a single time.

The sample taken for sequencing was peripheral blood. The sequence was collected from a woman aged 40 to 55 with COVID-19, enrolled during active disease. This sequence joins TRBV1 and TRBJ2-5; the table gives TRBD2 as D, unverified against the DNA. TRBV1 counts as a pseudogene. CDR3 DNA sequence: TGCACCAGCAGCCATACTCGAGGGTTCGGAAAAGAGACCCAGTACTTC. Translation gives CTSSHTRGFGKETQYF.